Presented here are 18 T cell receptor beta chains from one specimen sequenced in a study of cytomegalovirus exposure and HLA in healthy donors. Both 60 Vbeta primers and 13 Jbeta primers went into the PCR. Using immunoSEQ multiplex PCR, the repertoire was profiled, and TCRdb retains in-frame clones only, with some absent. The sample consists of 100,000 to 150,000 clones, more than 60% of them appearing once. The material sequenced was PBMCs. The source of these receptors is a woman aged 18-29 years in good health and CMV-seronegative.

The DNA of the CDR3 is TGCAGCGTCCAACAGGGAAACTATGGCTACACCTTC. It specifies CSVQQGNYGYTF. The chain couples TRBV29-1 to TRBJ1-2; a weak D match, TRBD1 (6 bases). The V and J ends lost 6 bases and 2 bases respectively, with 10 bases between them. Germline CDR1 reads SQVTM; CDR2 reads ANQGSEA. This CDR3 is built from 12 residues. Full variable domain (rest looked up from reference TRBV29-1 and TRBJ1-2): SAVISQKPSRDICQRGTSLTIQCQVDSQVTMMFWYRQQPGQSLTLIATANQGSEATYESGFVIDKFPISRPNLTFSTLTVSNMSPEDSSIYLCSVQQGNYGYTFGSGTRLTVV.

This clone was detected a few times. This rearrangement joins TRBV6-5 to TRBJ1-1; D is uncertain. Trimming pared 5 bases from V and 8 bases from J, leaving 15 bases between. Germline CDR1 reads MNHEY; CDR2 reads SVGAGI. The CDR3 has 13 residues. The chain's CDR3 is CASSEESRAEAFF. CDR3 sequence (DNA): TGTGCCAGCAGTGAAGAAAGTAGAGCCGAAGCTTTCTTT.

This chain connects TRBV19 to TRBJ1-1; perhaps TRBD1 as D (6 bases). Per germline, CDR1 LNHDA and CDR2 SQIVND (reference sequence). This CDR3 contains 16 residues. Trimming left V 3 bases short and J 1 base short, with 15 bases between. DNA of the CDR3: TGTGCCAGTAGTATGGACCCTGGACAGACGAACACTGAAGCTTTCTTT. This gives the protein CASSMDPGQTNTEAFF.

The chain recombines TRBV5-1 with TRBJ1-2, with 9 bases matching TRBD1. The CDR3 covers 14 residues. V was pared by 3 bases and J by 3 bases, with 3 bases of the junction left unmatched. Germline lookup yields CDR1 SGHRS and CDR2 YFSETQ. CDR3: CASSSQGADYGYTF. In DNA form, the CDR3 reads TGCGCCAGCAGCTCACAGGGGGCAGACTATGGCTACACCTTC.

This chain connects TRBV4-1 to TRBJ2-7; D gene ambiguous. This CDR3 has 14 residues. CDR1 is MGHRA, CDR2 YSYEKL, per germline. V dropped 1 base and J dropped 1 base, with 8 bases sitting between them. CDR3 bases: TGCGCCAGCAGCCAAGTGGGCCAATCCTACGAGCAGTACTTC. Translating it yields CASSQVGQSYEQYF.

V usage is TRBV30 and J usage is TRBJ2-1, with TRBD2 identical over 12 bases. The CDR3 consists of 15 residues. The V gene end was trimmed by 3 bases and the J gene end by 8 bases; junction bases not matched to a gene: 8. CDR1 is GTSNPN, CDR2 SVGIG, per germline (reference sequence). This CDR3 reads CAWRATTSGRHEQFF. Written as DNA, the CDR3 is TGTGCCTGGAGAGCTACGACTAGCGGGAGACATGAGCAGTTCTTC.

The chain links TRBV10-1 to TRBJ2-7; D possibly corresponds to TRBD2 (6 bases). CDR3 length: 13 amino acids. Trimming shortened V by 4 bases and J by 6 bases, and 13 bases separated the two germline ends. Germline V gene sequence: CDR1 WNHNN, CDR2 SYGVQD (reference sequence). CDR3 DNA sequence: TGCGCCAGCAGTGTGGCGGGATTGGGCGAGCAGTACTTC. Translated: CASSVAGLGEQYF.

This chain uses TRBV15 with TRBJ2-3, with a possible D match to TRBD2 (6 bases). Germline CDR1 is LNHNV and CDR2 is YYDKDF (reference sequence). The CDR3 is made up of 13 amino acids. V dropped 5 bases and J dropped 5 bases, with 11 bases sitting between them. CDR3 protein: CATSPRGGDTQYF. DNA for the CDR3: TGTGCCACCAGCCCTCGGGGAGGAGATACGCAGTATTTT.

The rearrangement joins TRBV29-1 to TRBJ1-1; TRBD1 might be the D (6 bases). The CDR3 is made up of 15 amino acids. V gave up 3 bases and J gave up 4 bases, with 18 bases separating them. Looked up from germline, CDR1 is SQVTM and CDR2 is ANQGSEA. The CDR3 coding sequence is TGCAGCGTTGAGGGGCCGGGGGGCGCAGGCACTGAAGCTTTCTTT. Translation gives CSVEGPGGAGTEAFF.

J is TRBJ2-1 and V is TRBV15; D call uncertain. Trimming stripped 3 bases from V and 12 bases from J, with 18 bases between. Germline assignment: CDR1 LNHNV and CDR2 YYDKDF (reference sequence). This CDR3 region has 14 residues. CDR3 sequence: CATSRTRMPTVQFF. CDR3 coding DNA: TGTGCCACCAGCAGGACCCGGATGCCGACTGTGCAGTTCTTC.

The rearrangement joins TRBV5-1 to TRBJ1-1, with 8 positions matching TRBD1. Germline CDR1 is SGHRS and CDR2 is YFSETQ. J gave up 4 bases and V 0 bases, and 2 bases lay outside the gene matches. This CDR3 has 14 amino acids. CDR3 region: CASSLGQGRTEAFF. The CDR3 nucleotides are TGCGCCAGCAGCTTGGGACAGGGGCGCACTGAAGCTTTCTTT.

The chain has TRBV30 and TRBJ2-3; D perhaps matches TRBD2 (7 bases). V lost 4 bases to trimming and J lost 1 base, with 9 bases between them. The germline CDR1 and CDR2 sequences are GTSNPN and SVGIG (reference sequence). This CDR3 region has 13 residues. The CDR3 loop reads CAWKGGGTDTQYF. The CDR3 DNA reads as TGTGCCTGGAAGGGGGGGGGCACAGATACGCAGTATTTT.

This clone was seen a handful of times. The chain couples TRBV4-1 to TRBJ2-1; D may be TRBD1 (5 bases). Between the trimmed V and J ends, which lost 4 bases and 0 bases, there was a span of 10 bases. CDR1 MGHRA and CDR2 YSYEKL come from the germline V gene. CDR3 length: 15 residues. CDR3 nucleotide sequence: TGCGCCAGCAGCCGCGACAGTAGCTCCTACAATGAGCAGTTCTTC. Translation gives CASSRDSSSYNEQFF.

This clone appeared a few times. The J gene is TRBJ1-1, the V gene TRBV4-1; 7 bases agree with TRBD1. The CDR3 extends over 15 amino acids. Losses at the gene ends were 3 bases for V and 4 bases for J; bases not matched to a gene: 8. Per the germline V gene, CDR1 is MGHRA and CDR2 is YSYEKL. The CDR3 nucleotides are TGCGCCAGCAGCCATGCCGACAGGGAGGTCACTGAAGCTTTCTTT. This gives the protein CASSHADREVTEAFF.

This clone occurred a few times. The chain uses TRBV5-6 and TRBJ1-4, with unresolved D. Germline V lookup: CDR1 SGHDT, CDR2 YYEEEE. V was cut by 4 bases and J by 6 bases, with 10 bases left in between. This CDR3 is 13 amino acids long. The CDR3 coding sequence is TGTGCCAGCAGCCGGAGGGCCGATGAAAAACTGTTTTTT. It codes for CASSRRADEKLFF.

The chain combines TRBV7-8 with TRBJ1-5; D ambiguous. This CDR3 is 14 amino acids long. Trimming cost V 1 base and J 4 bases, with 8 bases left between them. CDR1 and CDR2 (germline): SGHVS, FQNEAQ. CDR3 sequence (DNA): TGTGCCAGCAGCTTAGTCCCGGGGAATCAGCCCCAGCATTTT. It encodes CASSLVPGNQPQHF.

The V call is TRBV7-7, the J call TRBJ2-2; 9 nucleotides line up with TRBD1. Trimming took 11 bases from V and 6 from J; bases not matched to a gene: 7. Germline CDR1 SSHAT, CDR2 FNYEAQ (reference sequence). The CDR3 extends over 13 amino acids. The CDR3 region has the DNA TGTGCCGCCTGGGACAGGGCGGCCGGGGAGCTGTTTTTT. It codes for CAAWDRAAGELFF.

The rearrangement links TRBV5-1 to TRBJ1-1; D may be TRBD1 (6 bases). The CDR3 sequence is 16 residues long. The V end was cut by 3 bases, the J end by 0 bases, with 15 bases between. Germline loops: CDR1 SGHRS, CDR2 YFSETQ. The chain's CDR3 is CASSSEGGRLNTEAFF. CDR3 bases: TGCGCCAGCAGCTCCGAGGGGGGGAGACTGAACACTGAAGCTTTCTTT.